The 19 T cell receptor beta chains below all came from one sample that was sequenced in a study of cytotoxic CD8 clonotypes in ibrutinib-treated CLL. Method: immunoSEQ multiplex PCR; TCRdb's copy keeps in-frame clones and lacks some. Here the sample spans 85,000 or so clones, about four fifths being singletons. This sample comprised PBMCs, obtained after 12 months of ibrutinib treatment. The origin of the receptors is a human donor with chronic lymphocytic leukemia.

This chain joins TRBV7-2 and TRBJ2-3; TRBD2 matches at 14 bases. J lost 9 bases, V lost 5 bases, and 7 bases had no gene match. The germline CDR1 and CDR2 sequences are SGHTA and FQGNSA. The CDR3 is 15 amino acids. DNA of the CDR3: TGTGCCAGCAGCCCCCGACTAGCGGGGGGGCCCACGCAGTATTTT. Amino acids: CASSPRLAGGPTQYF.

This clone was counted between two and nine times. V usage is TRBV5-1 and J usage is TRBJ1-2, with TRBD1 matching over 8 bases. V gave up 6 bases and J gave up 7 bases; unmatched junction bases: 14. The CDR3 runs to 15 residues. Germline V gene data show CDR1 as SGHRS and CDR2 as YFSETQ. The CDR3 nucleotides are TGCGCCAGCACTGCCGGACAGGGCCCTTTAGGTGGCTACACCTTC. It translates to CASTAGQGPLGGYTF.

The chain couples TRBV4-2 to TRBJ1-6, with D tentatively TRBD1 (5 bases). CDR1 is LGHNA, CDR2 YNFKEQ, per germline. The CDR3 contains 12 residues. V was shortened by 2 bases and J by 9 bases, with 5 bases between the two germline ends. The CDR3 region has the DNA TGTGCCAGCAGCCAAAGGGGTTCACCCCTCCACTTT. This translates into CASSQRGSPLHF.

CDR3 nucleotide sequence: TGTGCCAGCAGACCACCCTCAGGGGCGGGGGGCTACGAGCAGTACTTC. This codes for CASRPPSGAGGYEQYF. The rearrangement uses TRBV28 and TRBJ2-7; TRBD2 matches 8 bases. There are 16 residues in the CDR3. Per germline, CDR1 MDHEN and CDR2 SYDVKM. V lost 6 bases and J lost 3; bases outside the gene matches: 13. The whole variable domain, remainder taken from reference TRBV28 and TRBJ2-7, is DVKVTQSSRYLVKRTGEKVFLECVQDMDHENMFWYRQDPGLGLRLIYFSYDVKMKEKGDIPEGYSVSREKKERFSLILESASTNQTSMYLCASRPPSGAGGYEQYFGPGTRLTVT.

V usage is TRBV4-3 and J usage is TRBJ2-5; D is undetermined. This CDR3 region has 14 residues. Trimming stripped 3 bases from V and 1 base from J, with 9 bases between. Germline V gene lookup returns CDR1 LGHNA and CDR2 YSLEER. Here the CDR3 reads CASSHLVGQETQYF. CDR3 bases: TGCGCCAGCAGCCACCTAGTGGGCCAAGAGACCCAGTACTTC.

The chain uses TRBV28 and TRBJ1-6; D is ambiguous. There are 13 residues in the CDR3. Per germline, CDR1 MDHEN and CDR2 SYDVKM. Trimming removed 6 bases from V and 13 bases from J, with 16 bases in between. CDR3 amino acids: CASRPTDGGPLHF. As DNA, the CDR3 is TGTGCCAGCAGACCTACGGACGGCGGGCCCCTCCACTTT.

The rearrangement links TRBV18 to TRBJ2-7; TRBD1 matches at 10 bases. This CDR3 comprises 14 residues. Germline CDR1 and CDR2: KGHSH and LQKENI. V shed 3 bases, J shed 6 bases, and the junction held 5 bases outside the gene matches. The CDR3 DNA reads TGTGCCAGCTCACCCGGGGACAGGGGCCGCGAGCAGTACTTC. Translation: CASSPGDRGREQYF.

The chain joins TRBV18 to TRBJ2-3; 10 positions match TRBD2. CDR1 and CDR2 from the germline V gene are KGHSH and LQKENI. V lost 0 bases to trimming and J lost 1 base; unmatched junction nucleotides: 1. This CDR3 is built from 16 residues. In nucleotides, the CDR3 is TGTGCCAGCTCACCACCGAGCGGGGGGGGCACAGATACGCAGTATTTT. It specifies CASSPPSGGGTDTQYF. Full variable domain (outside the CDR3, taken from reference TRBV18 and TRBJ2-3): NAGVMQNPRHLVRRRGQEARLRCSPMKGHSHVYWYRQLPEEGLKFMVYLQKENIIDESGMPKERFSAEFPKEGPSILRIQQVVRGDSAAYFCASSPPSGGGTDTQYFGPGTRLTVL.

The V call is TRBV6-5, the J call TRBJ1-5; 7 bases match TRBD1. The CDR3 has 15 amino acids. With V trimmed by 5 bases and J by 3 bases, 7 bases remained unmatched. CDR1 is MNHEY, CDR2 SVGAGI, per germline. CDR3 nucleotide sequence: TGTGCCAGCAGTCCCCGACAGGGTTTCAATCAGCCCCAGCATTTT. This codes for CASSPRQGFNQPQHF.

The chain combines TRBV5-1 with TRBJ1-4, with 8 bases identical to TRBD1. With V trimmed by 4 bases and J by 8 bases, 7 bases remained unmatched. Germline lookup yields CDR1 SGHRS and CDR2 YFSETQ. This CDR3 contains 14 residues. In nucleotides, the CDR3 is TGCGCCAGCAGCCTCCAGGGGGCAGGGGAAAAACTGTTTTTT. Its protein product is CASSLQGAGEKLFF.

This clone was recorded once. V gene TRBV6-5 combines with J gene TRBJ2-4; 9 bases fit TRBD1. This CDR3 region has 14 residues. V lost 5 bases to trimming and J lost 8 bases; unmatched junction nucleotides: 7. From germline, CDR1 is MNHEY and CDR2 SVGAGI. CDR3 nucleotide sequence: TGTGCCAGCAGTGCCGGACAGGGGTTGGACATTCAGTACTTC. It translates to CASSAGQGLDIQYF.

The chain carries TRBV18 and TRBJ2-3, with 11 bases identical to TRBD1. Germline V lookup: CDR1 KGHSH, CDR2 LQKENI. The CDR3 has 14 amino acids. J lost 4 bases, V lost 5 bases, and 2 bases had no gene match. The CDR3 protein is CASSWGQGADTQYF. CDR3 sequence (DNA): TGTGCCAGCTCATGGGGACAGGGGGCAGATACGCAGTATTTT. Full variable domain (missing parts from reference TRBV18 and TRBJ2-3): NAGVMQNPRHLVRRRGQEARLRCSPMKGHSHVYWYRQLPEEGLKFMVYLQKENIIDESGMPKERFSAEFPKEGPSILRIQQVVRGDSAAYFCASSWGQGADTQYFGPGTRLTVL.

J is TRBJ1-5 and V is TRBV5-6, with TRBD1 matching 8 bases. The germline V gene encodes CDR1 SGHDT and CDR2 YYEEEE. The CDR3 consists of 16 residues. V lost 4 bases and J lost 1; bases outside the gene matches: 7. The CDR3 region has the DNA TGTGCCAGCAGCCCCTGGACAGGGAGAAGCAATCAGCCCCAGCATTTT. Protein product: CASSPWTGRSNQPQHF.

This clone was observed many times. The rearrangement links TRBV18 to TRBJ2-3, with D possibly TRBD2 on 5 matching bases. The CDR3 totals 15 residues. Trimming removed 0 bases at V and 5 bases at J, with 12 bases between. Germline V gene sequence: CDR1 KGHSH, CDR2 LQKENI. The CDR3 nucleotides are TGTGCCAGCTCACCACCGAACGGGATACAAGATACGCAGTATTTT. This codes for CASSPPNGIQDTQYF.

The chain recombines TRBV18 with TRBJ2-7, with D possibly matching TRBD2 (6 bases). The CDR3 is made up of 14 amino acids. In germline, CDR1 is KGHSH, CDR2 LQKENI. V gave up 3 bases and J gave up 0 bases, with 9 bases separating them. The CDR3 spells CASSPGGISYEQYF. For the CDR3, the DNA is TGTGCCAGCTCACCCGGGGGTATCTCCTACGAGCAGTACTTC.

This clone was recorded a few times. The CDR3 loop is CASSGQRAYGYTF. CDR3 bases: TGTGCCAGCAGTGGACAGAGGGCCTATGGCTACACCTTC. This chain joins TRBV6-6 and TRBJ1-2, with a tentative D call TRBD1 (6 bases). Germline V gene data show CDR1 as MNHNY and CDR2 as SVGAGI (reference sequence). V lost 5 bases and J lost 4, with 11 bases in between. CDR3 length equals 13 residues.

This clone was observed a handful of times. The gene calls are TRBV7-2 and TRBJ2-7; possible D gene TRBD2, 5 bases. Germline CDR1 reads SGHTA; CDR2 reads FQGNSA. The CDR3 is 16 residues long. V dropped 1 base and J dropped 0 bases, with 13 bases sitting between them. CDR3 amino acids: CASSLVGGTSSYEQYF. The CDR3 region has the DNA TGTGCCAGCAGCTTAGTGGGCGGCACTAGCTCCTACGAGCAGTACTTC.

The CDR3 sequence is CASSYWTGGGETQYF. The DNA for the CDR3 is TGTGCCAGCAGTTACTGGACAGGGGGAGGGGAGACCCAGTACTTC. The V gene is TRBV6-5, the J gene TRBJ2-5; 10 nucleotides align to TRBD1. The germline gives CDR1 MNHEY, CDR2 SVGAGI. This CDR3 region has 15 residues. Losses at the gene ends were 1 base for V and 5 bases for J; bases not matched to a gene: 4.

On this clone itself: This could be a read error, since a much larger clone is one nucleotide away. Within the sample, other DNA sequences also encode this same CDR3. V is TRBV28 and J is TRBJ1-6, with D perhaps matching TRBD1 (5 bases). The CDR3 contains 14 residues. Germline CDR1 and CDR2: MDHEN and SYDVKM. CDR3 in DNA: TGTGCCAGCAGTTTCCCCTGGACAAGGAGGCCCCTTCACTTT. Its protein is CASSFPWTRRPLHF.